This T cell receptor (beta chain) is from a study of PD-L1 blockade in urothelial cancer. Study as a whole: Specimens of blood held a median count of about 150,000 T cells.

Regarding time point: peripheral blood 6 weeks after treatment start. Patients had locally advanced or metastatic urothelial carcinoma. Synthetic spike-ins, TCR analog templates, were added into each PCR. Libraries were prepared by immunoSEQ multiplex PCR; TCRdb keeps only in-frame clonotypes and omits some of them. The sample records 60,000 to 80,000 clones, 88% being singletons. Sample: PBMCs, taken around atezolizumab (anti-PD-L1) treatment. The receptor's source is a man between 60 and 70 years old with urothelial cancer.

DNA for the CDR3: TGCGCCAGCAGTTTTCGGTGGGAGCAGTTCTTC. The encoded protein is CASSFRWEQFF. This rearrangement joins TRBV4-1 to TRBJ2-1; no clear D gene. CDR3 length equals 11 residues. V gave up 6 bases and J gave up 10 bases, with 10 bases separating them. Germline V lookup: CDR1 MGHRA, CDR2 YSYEKL.